The following is a T cell receptor beta chain sequence with its context. Its antigen remains unidentified. There are 15 residues in the CDR3. Germline V gene lookup returns CDR1 SGHTA and CDR2 FQGNSA. V was cut by 6 bases and J by 6 bases, with 21 bases left in between. Amplification of TCR beta CDR3 regions used RNA as the template. HTBI primers were the set used in a first-round RT-PCR of the TCR CDR3. One entry per CDR3 protein results from TCRdb running MiXCR on the multiplex PCR reads. The table lists about 640,000 distinct CDR3 sequences, about 45% of them singletons, with about 7% in the top ten. The sample comes from a study of T cells in Graves' hyperthyroidism and ophthalmopathy. General observations from the study: With a median lead of about 6.9 months before onset, the model predicted ophthalmopathy. Separation of ophthalmopathy from stable hyperthyroidism was achieved by a 13 V-J model. Blood also held most thyroid clonotypes expanded beyond 0.001.

Investigators excluded patients with uncontrolled infection, other autoimmune disease, pregnancy or lactation. The sequence derives from an adult man with Graves' disease, either hyperthyroidism or ophthalmopathy (not recorded which). The sequencing sample was made of peripheral blood or thyroid tissue (not recorded which). V usage is TRBV7-2 and J usage is TRBJ2-7; possibly TRBD1 or TRBD2 for D (5 bases each). CDR3 in DNA: TGTGCCAGCAGTTTATCTGGGGGAAACGGCGGCGAGCAGTACTTC. Protein sequence: CASSLSGGNGGEQYF. Drawing the rest from reference TRBV7-2 and TRBJ2-7, the complete variable domain is GAGVSQSPSNKVTEKGKDVELRCDPISGHTALYWYRQSLGQGLEFLIYFQGNSAPDKSGLPSDRFSAERTGGSVSTLTIQRTQQEDSAVYLCASSLSGGNGGEQYFGPGTRLTVT.